The rows below give T cell receptor beta chains drawn from one sample of a study of shared clonotypes between healthy human individuals. Only in-frame clones appear in the TCRdb table, and some are missing; sequencing was by immunoSEQ multiplex PCR. The table lists hundreds of thousands of clones, approximately 79% of them singletons. The source material was memory CD4+ T cells sorted from blood. The receptors were sampled from a woman aged 25 to 39 in good health. Each CDR3 is given with its conserved first and last residue. Each record gives: clone size, J gene, V gene, D gene, CDR3 DNA, CDR3 protein. A D gene is named only where the DNA matches it firmly. Size is stated for part of the rows, as once, few or many counts, or as a class when the clone is expanded.

clone_size: once
j_call: TRBJ2-1
v_call: TRBV25-1
d_call: -
cdr3_nt: TGTGCCAGCAGGGGGGACGCCTACAATGAGCAGTTCTTC
cdr3_aa: CASRGDAYNEQFF

clone_size: many
j_call: TRBJ1-2
v_call: TRBV7-2
d_call: -
cdr3_nt: TGTGCCAGCAGCACCTACCTGGGAGGCTACACCTTC
cdr3_aa: CASSTYLGGYTF

clone_size: few
j_call: TRBJ1-1
v_call: TRBV19
d_call: TRBD1
cdr3_nt: TGTGCCAGTAGTATGGGGACAGGGGGCACTGAAGCTTTCTTT
cdr3_aa: CASSMGTGGTEAFF

clone_size: -
j_call: TRBJ1-4
v_call: TRBV30
d_call: -
cdr3_nt: TGTGCCTGGAGCCCGACCAGTACTAATGAAAAACTGTTTTTT
cdr3_aa: CAWSPTSTNEKLFF

clone_size: few
j_call: TRBJ2-2
v_call: TRBV7-9
d_call: TRBD1
cdr3_nt: TGTGCCAGCAGCCCCTCCGGGACAGGAGGCACCGGGGAGCTGTTTTTT
cdr3_aa: CASSPSGTGGTGELFF

clone_size: -
j_call: TRBJ2-3
v_call: TRBV29-1
d_call: TRBD2
cdr3_nt: TGCAGCGTTGGGACTAGCGGGAGATCAGATACGCAGTATTTT
cdr3_aa: CSVGTSGRSDTQYF

clone_size: -
j_call: TRBJ1-2
v_call: TRBV7-9
d_call: -
cdr3_nt: TGTGCCAGCAGCTTAGGAGACAATGGCTACACCTTC
cdr3_aa: CASSLGDNGYTF

clone_size: -
j_call: TRBJ2-5
v_call: TRBV28
d_call: -
cdr3_nt: TGTGCCAGCAGTGTACGGACTGAACTTGGGACCCAGTACTTC
cdr3_aa: CASSVRTELGTQYF

clone_size: -
j_call: TRBJ2-7
v_call: TRBV5-4
d_call: TRBD1
cdr3_nt: TGTGCCAGCAGCTGGGGGACAGAAATATACGAGCAGTACTTC
cdr3_aa: CASSWGTEIYEQYF

clone_size: -
j_call: TRBJ2-1
v_call: TRBV19
d_call: TRBD2
cdr3_nt: TGTGCCAGTAGTATTACTAGCGGGTTCTCTGAGCAGTTCTTC
cdr3_aa: CASSITSGFSEQFF

clone_size: -
j_call: TRBJ2-6
v_call: TRBV11-1
d_call: -
cdr3_nt: TGTGCCAGCAGCTTACGGATGGCTGGGGCCAACGTCCTGACTTTC
cdr3_aa: CASSLRMAGANVLTF

clone_size: -
j_call: TRBJ2-7
v_call: TRBV11-1
d_call: TRBD2
cdr3_nt: TGTGCCAGCAGCCGCCAGGTTAGCGGGAGGGCAGGTGAGCAGTACTTC
cdr3_aa: CASSRQVSGRAGEQYF

clone_size: -
j_call: TRBJ2-7
v_call: TRBV7-3
d_call: -
cdr3_nt: TGTGCCAGCAGCTTAACCAGGGGAGGGGAGCAGTACTTC
cdr3_aa: CASSLTRGGEQYF

clone_size: -
j_call: TRBJ2-5
v_call: TRBV15
d_call: TRBD2
cdr3_nt: TGTGCCACCAGCAGAGAACTAGCGGGAGTTTTGGGTAGGCGAGAGACCCAGTACTTC
cdr3_aa: CATSRELAGVLGRRETQYF

clone_size: -
j_call: TRBJ1-4
v_call: TRBV4-1
d_call: TRBD1
cdr3_nt: TGCGCCAGCAGCCCGAGGCCGGGACAGGGAAGTGAAAAACTGTTTTTT
cdr3_aa: CASSPRPGQGSEKLFF

clone_size: -
j_call: TRBJ1-1
v_call: TRBV11-2
d_call: -
cdr3_nt: TGTGCCAGCAGCCCTAAACTAATCACTGAAGCTTTCTTT
cdr3_aa: CASSPKLITEAFF

clone_size: -
j_call: TRBJ2-7
v_call: TRBV5-1
d_call: TRBD2
cdr3_nt: TGCGCCAGCAGCTTGGCCGCGGGAGTTGGCTACGAGCAGTACTTC
cdr3_aa: CASSLAAGVGYEQYF

clone_size: -
j_call: TRBJ2-2
v_call: TRBV28
d_call: -
cdr3_nt: TGTGCCAGCATGGTACCAGGGGATAACACCGGGGAGCTGTTTTTT
cdr3_aa: CASMVPGDNTGELFF

clone_size: -
j_call: TRBJ1-2
v_call: TRBV19
d_call: -
cdr3_nt: TGTGCCAGTAGTATCAAGATATCCGACAGCCACTATGGCTACACCTTC
cdr3_aa: CASSIKISDSHYGYTF

clone_size: few
j_call: TRBJ1-5
v_call: TRBV7-3
d_call: -
cdr3_nt: TGTGCCAGCAGCTTACAAAGGGATCAGCCCCAGCATTTT
cdr3_aa: CASSLQRDQPQHF

clone_size: -
j_call: TRBJ1-5
v_call: TRBV27
d_call: TRBD1
cdr3_nt: TGTGCCAGCAGTGCACTACGGACAGGGCGCAATCAGCCCCAGCATTTT
cdr3_aa: CASSALRTGRNQPQHF

clone_size: -
j_call: TRBJ2-7
v_call: TRBV7-8
d_call: -
cdr3_nt: TGTGCCAGCAGCTCCGCCGACAGGTTTGACGAGCAGTACTTC
cdr3_aa: CASSSADRFDEQYF

clone_size: -
j_call: TRBJ2-5
v_call: TRBV5-4
d_call: -
cdr3_nt: TGTGCCAGCAGCTTGGGGGGCAGGGCAGATAGAGAGACCCAGTACTTC
cdr3_aa: CASSLGGRADRETQYF

clone_size: -
j_call: TRBJ2-2
v_call: TRBV6-1
d_call: -
cdr3_nt: TGTGCCAGCAGTCTTGTACAGGGAGGGGAGCTGTTTTTT
cdr3_aa: CASSLVQGGELFF

clone_size: -
j_call: TRBJ2-2
v_call: TRBV11-3
d_call: -
cdr3_nt: TGTGCCAGCAGCCCTGGGTTGAGCACCGGGGAGCTGTTTTTT
cdr3_aa: CASSPGLSTGELFF

clone_size: -
j_call: TRBJ2-1
v_call: TRBV7-2
d_call: TRBD2
cdr3_nt: TGTGCCAGCAGCGGAAAAACTAGCGTAAACAATGAGCAGTTCTTC
cdr3_aa: CASSGKTSVNNEQFF

clone_size: many
j_call: TRBJ1-2
v_call: TRBV18
d_call: -
cdr3_nt: TGTGCGTCGGAAGGCGAAGTCTATGGCTACACCTTC
cdr3_aa: CASEGEVYGYTF

clone_size: -
j_call: TRBJ1-1
v_call: TRBV28
d_call: -
cdr3_nt: TGTGCCAGCAGTTTCCGGGTGAGGAGGACTGAAGCTTTCTTT
cdr3_aa: CASSFRVRRTEAFF

clone_size: -
j_call: TRBJ2-2
v_call: TRBV27
d_call: -
cdr3_nt: TGTGCCAGCGCCGCAGGGATATCGAACACCGGGGAGCTGTTTTTT
cdr3_aa: CASAAGISNTGELFF

clone_size: -
j_call: TRBJ1-5
v_call: TRBV30
d_call: -
cdr3_nt: TGTGCCTGGAATTGGGCAGGGAGAGGTCAGCCCCAGCATTTT
cdr3_aa: CAWNWAGRGQPQHF

clone_size: -
j_call: TRBJ2-7
v_call: TRBV7-2
d_call: -
cdr3_nt: TGTGCCAGCAGCCCGAAGACAGGATCCCTCTACGAGCAGTACTTC
cdr3_aa: CASSPKTGSLYEQYF

clone_size: -
j_call: TRBJ2-5
v_call: TRBV10-1
d_call: -
cdr3_nt: TGCGCCAGCAGTGTAGCCTCTGATTCGGGCCAGTACTTC
cdr3_aa: CASSVASDSGQYF

clone_size: once
j_call: TRBJ2-2
v_call: TRBV6-1
d_call: TRBD1
cdr3_nt: TGTGCCAGCAGTGTTCCGGACAGGGGTCCCGGGGAGCTGTTTTTT
cdr3_aa: CASSVPDRGPGELFF

clone_size: -
j_call: TRBJ1-3
v_call: TRBV5-1
d_call: TRBD1
cdr3_nt: TGCGCCAGCAGCGAAACAGGGGTCGCAGGGGACACCATATATTTT
cdr3_aa: CASSETGVAGDTIYF

clone_size: -
j_call: TRBJ1-5
v_call: TRBV27
d_call: -
cdr3_nt: TGTGCCAGCAGTTTTCATTCAGGGAATCAGCCCCAGCATTTT
cdr3_aa: CASSFHSGNQPQHF

clone_size: -
j_call: TRBJ1-4
v_call: TRBV28
d_call: TRBD1
cdr3_nt: TGTGCCAGCAGTTCCGCTGGACAGGGAAATGAAAAACTGTTTTTT
cdr3_aa: CASSSAGQGNEKLFF

clone_size: few
j_call: TRBJ2-1
v_call: TRBV11-2
d_call: TRBD2
cdr3_nt: TGTGCCAGCAGCCCGGGACTAGTTAGGACTCGCTCCTACAATGAGCAGTTCTTC
cdr3_aa: CASSPGLVRTRSYNEQFF

clone_size: few
j_call: TRBJ2-1
v_call: TRBV27
d_call: TRBD1
cdr3_nt: TGTGCCAGCAGTTTAGGACAGGCACTCTACAATGAGCAGTTCTTC
cdr3_aa: CASSLGQALYNEQFF

clone_size: -
j_call: TRBJ2-3
v_call: TRBV7-9
d_call: TRBD2
cdr3_nt: TGTGCCAGCAGCTTTTTGTGGACTAGCGGCCCTAGCACAGATACGCAGTATTTT
cdr3_aa: CASSFLWTSGPSTDTQYF

clone_size: few
j_call: TRBJ1-1
v_call: TRBV29-1
d_call: TRBD1
cdr3_nt: TGCAGCGTTGAGGAACAGGGGGCGATCTGGGCTGAAGCTTTCTTT
cdr3_aa: CSVEEQGAIWAEAFF

clone_size: -
j_call: TRBJ2-1
v_call: TRBV6-5
d_call: TRBD2
cdr3_nt: TGTGCCAGCAGTCCCCTAGCGGGAGGGTGGGAGCAGTTCTTC
cdr3_aa: CASSPLAGGWEQFF

clone_size: -
j_call: TRBJ1-2
v_call: TRBV28
d_call: TRBD1
cdr3_nt: TGTGCCAGCAGCCTACAGGGGCCCAGGGGTGGCTACACCTTC
cdr3_aa: CASSLQGPRGGYTF

clone_size: once
j_call: TRBJ2-2
v_call: TRBV28
d_call: TRBD2
cdr3_nt: TGTGCCAGCAGTTCCAGCGGGAGTAACACCGGGGAGCTGTTTTTT
cdr3_aa: CASSSSGSNTGELFF

clone_size: -
j_call: TRBJ2-2
v_call: TRBV11-3
d_call: -
cdr3_nt: TGTGCCAGCAGTTCCCTAGGGTCGAGCACCGGGGAGCTGTTTTTT
cdr3_aa: CASSSLGSSTGELFF

clone_size: -
j_call: TRBJ2-1
v_call: TRBV5-6
d_call: -
cdr3_nt: TGTGCCAGCAGCCGACGCGGAGGCGGCCCATACAATGAGCAGTTCTTC
cdr3_aa: CASSRRGGGPYNEQFF

clone_size: -
j_call: TRBJ1-4
v_call: TRBV6-1
d_call: -
cdr3_nt: TGTGCCAGCAGTCGGCAAATAAATGAAAAACTGTTTTTT
cdr3_aa: CASSRQINEKLFF

clone_size: -
j_call: TRBJ2-1
v_call: TRBV11-3
d_call: TRBD2
cdr3_nt: TGTGCCAGCAGCTTTAGCGGGAGAAACAATGAGCAGTTCTTC
cdr3_aa: CASSFSGRNNEQFF

clone_size: once
j_call: TRBJ2-1
v_call: TRBV11-2
d_call: -
cdr3_nt: TGTGCCAGCAGCTTACCCGGGAGAGGCACCTACAATGAGCAGTTCTTC
cdr3_aa: CASSLPGRGTYNEQFF

clone_size: -
j_call: TRBJ1-2
v_call: TRBV10-3
d_call: -
cdr3_nt: TGTGCCATCAGTGAGCTGGGGGATAACTATGGCTACACCTTC
cdr3_aa: CAISELGDNYGYTF

clone_size: few
j_call: TRBJ1-5
v_call: TRBV5-8
d_call: -
cdr3_nt: TGTGCCAGCAGCTTGGAGGAGAATCAGCCCCAGCATTTT
cdr3_aa: CASSLEENQPQHF

clone_size: -
j_call: TRBJ1-5
v_call: TRBV6-1
d_call: -
cdr3_nt: TGTGCCATAACGCCTGGGGGTTATAGCAATCAGCCCCAGCATTTT
cdr3_aa: CAITPGGYSNQPQHF

clone_size: -
j_call: TRBJ2-7
v_call: TRBV5-1
d_call: -
cdr3_nt: TGCGCCAGCAGCTTGCGGGGCGAGCAGTACTTC
cdr3_aa: CASSLRGEQYF

clone_size: -
j_call: TRBJ2-7
v_call: TRBV6-5
d_call: TRBD1
cdr3_nt: TGTGCCAGCAGTTACTCGGGACAGGGCCACGAGCAGTACTTC
cdr3_aa: CASSYSGQGHEQYF

clone_size: -
j_call: TRBJ2-3
v_call: TRBV7-3
d_call: TRBD2
cdr3_nt: TGTGCCAGCAGCTCACAACCGGGACTAGCGGGAGCAGATACGCAGTATTTT
cdr3_aa: CASSSQPGLAGADTQYF